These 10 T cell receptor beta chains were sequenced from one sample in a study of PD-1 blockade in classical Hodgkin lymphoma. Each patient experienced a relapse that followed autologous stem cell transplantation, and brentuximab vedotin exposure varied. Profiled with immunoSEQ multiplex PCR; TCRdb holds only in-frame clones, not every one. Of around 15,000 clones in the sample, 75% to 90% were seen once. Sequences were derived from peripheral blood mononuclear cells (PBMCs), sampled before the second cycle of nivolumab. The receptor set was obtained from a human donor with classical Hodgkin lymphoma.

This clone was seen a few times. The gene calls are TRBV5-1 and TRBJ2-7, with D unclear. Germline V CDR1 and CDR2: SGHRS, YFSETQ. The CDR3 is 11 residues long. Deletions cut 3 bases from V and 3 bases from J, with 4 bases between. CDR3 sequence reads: CASSCHYEQYF. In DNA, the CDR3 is TGCGCCAGCAGCTGCCACTACGAGCAGTACTTC.

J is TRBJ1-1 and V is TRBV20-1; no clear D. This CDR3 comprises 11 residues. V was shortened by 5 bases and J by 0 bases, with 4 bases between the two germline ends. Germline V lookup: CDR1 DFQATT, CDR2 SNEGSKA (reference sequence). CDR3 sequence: CSALLNTEAFF. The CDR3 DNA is TGCAGTGCTCTTTTGAACACTGAAGCTTTCTTT.

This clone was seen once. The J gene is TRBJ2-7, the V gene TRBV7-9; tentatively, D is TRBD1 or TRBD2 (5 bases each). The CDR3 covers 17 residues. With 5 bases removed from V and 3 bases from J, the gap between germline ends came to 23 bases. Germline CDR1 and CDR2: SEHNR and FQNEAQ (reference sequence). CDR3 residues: CASSTETGTQDIYEQYF. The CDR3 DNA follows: TGTGCCAGCAGCACAGAGACCGGGACCCAGGACATCTACGAGCAGTACTTC.

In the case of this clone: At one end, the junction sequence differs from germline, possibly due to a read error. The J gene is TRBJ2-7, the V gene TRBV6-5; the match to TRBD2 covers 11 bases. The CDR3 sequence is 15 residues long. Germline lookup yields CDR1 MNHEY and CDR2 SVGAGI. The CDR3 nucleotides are TGCGCCAGCAACCTAGCGGGAGGAACTACCTACGAGCAGTACTTC. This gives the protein CASNLAGGTTYEQYF.

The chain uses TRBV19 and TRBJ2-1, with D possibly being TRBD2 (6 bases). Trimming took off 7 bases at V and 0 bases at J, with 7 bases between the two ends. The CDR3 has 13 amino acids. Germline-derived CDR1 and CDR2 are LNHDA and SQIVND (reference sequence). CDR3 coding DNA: TGTGCCAGTACGGGAGCCTCCTACAATGAGCAGTTCTTC. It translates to CASTGASYNEQFF.

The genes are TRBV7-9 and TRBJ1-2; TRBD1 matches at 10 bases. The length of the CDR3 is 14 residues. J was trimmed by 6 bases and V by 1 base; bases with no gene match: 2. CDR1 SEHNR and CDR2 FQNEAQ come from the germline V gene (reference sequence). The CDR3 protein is CASSLVGTGDGYTF. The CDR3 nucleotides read TGTGCCAGCAGCTTAGTTGGGACAGGGGATGGCTACACCTTC.

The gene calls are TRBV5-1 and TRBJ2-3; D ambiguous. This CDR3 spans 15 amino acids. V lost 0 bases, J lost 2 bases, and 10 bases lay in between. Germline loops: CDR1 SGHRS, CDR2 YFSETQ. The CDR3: CASSLDSFPTDTQYF. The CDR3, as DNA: TGCGCCAGCAGCTTGGACTCCTTCCCCACAGATACGCAGTATTTT.

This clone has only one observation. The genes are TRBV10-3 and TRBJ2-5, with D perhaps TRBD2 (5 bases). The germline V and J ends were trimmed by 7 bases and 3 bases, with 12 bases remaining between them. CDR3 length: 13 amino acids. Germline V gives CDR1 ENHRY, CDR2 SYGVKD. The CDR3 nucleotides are TGTGCCATCAAGGAGGATAATAAAGAGACCCAGTACTTC. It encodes CAIKEDNKETQYF.

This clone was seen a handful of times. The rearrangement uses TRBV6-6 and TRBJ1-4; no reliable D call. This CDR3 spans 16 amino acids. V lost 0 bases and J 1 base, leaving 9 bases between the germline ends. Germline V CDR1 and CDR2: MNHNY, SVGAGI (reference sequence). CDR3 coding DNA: TGTGCCAGCAGTTACTCCTTCCGGGGAACTAATGAAAAACTGTTTTTT. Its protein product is CASSYSFRGTNEKLFF.

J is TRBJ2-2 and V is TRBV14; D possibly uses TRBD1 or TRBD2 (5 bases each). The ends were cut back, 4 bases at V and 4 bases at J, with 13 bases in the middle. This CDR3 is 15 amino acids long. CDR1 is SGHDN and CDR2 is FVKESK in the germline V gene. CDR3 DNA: TGTGCCAGCAGCCTTCGAGGGGCGGGCACCGGGGAGCTGTTTTTT. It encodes CASSLRGAGTGELFF.